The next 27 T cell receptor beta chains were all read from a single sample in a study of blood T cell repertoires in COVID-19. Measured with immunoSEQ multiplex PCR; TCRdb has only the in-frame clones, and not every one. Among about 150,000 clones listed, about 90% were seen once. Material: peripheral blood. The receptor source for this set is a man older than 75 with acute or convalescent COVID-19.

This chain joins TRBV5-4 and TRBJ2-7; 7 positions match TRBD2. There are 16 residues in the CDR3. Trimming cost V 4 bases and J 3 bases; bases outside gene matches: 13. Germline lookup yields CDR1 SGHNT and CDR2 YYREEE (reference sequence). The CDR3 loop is CASSEAGGRAFYEQYF. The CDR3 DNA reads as TGTGCCAGCAGCGAGGCGGGTGGGAGGGCCTTCTACGAGCAGTACTTC.

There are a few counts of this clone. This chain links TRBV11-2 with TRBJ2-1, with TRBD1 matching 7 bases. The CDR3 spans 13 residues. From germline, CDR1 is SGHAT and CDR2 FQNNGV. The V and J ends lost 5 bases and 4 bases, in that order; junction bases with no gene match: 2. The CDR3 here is CASSRGLYNEQFF. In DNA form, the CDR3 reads TGTGCCAGCAGCAGGGGGCTTTACAATGAGCAGTTCTTC.

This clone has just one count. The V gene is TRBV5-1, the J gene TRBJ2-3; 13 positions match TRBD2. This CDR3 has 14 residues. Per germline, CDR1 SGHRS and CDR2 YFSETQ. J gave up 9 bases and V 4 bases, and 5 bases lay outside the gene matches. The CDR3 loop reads CASSPGLAGETQYF. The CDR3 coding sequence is TGCGCCAGCAGCCCTGGACTAGCGGGAGAAACGCAGTATTTT.

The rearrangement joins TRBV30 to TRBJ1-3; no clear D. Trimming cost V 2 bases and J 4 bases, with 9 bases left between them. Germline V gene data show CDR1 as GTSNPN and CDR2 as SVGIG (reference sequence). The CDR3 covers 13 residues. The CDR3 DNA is TGTGCCTGGAGTCAAGTTAGAGGAAACACCATATATTTT. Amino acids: CAWSQVRGNTIYF.

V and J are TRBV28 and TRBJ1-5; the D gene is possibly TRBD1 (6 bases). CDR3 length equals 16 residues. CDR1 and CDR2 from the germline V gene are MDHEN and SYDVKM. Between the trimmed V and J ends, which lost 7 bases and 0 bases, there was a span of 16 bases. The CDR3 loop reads CASKETGYISNQPQHF. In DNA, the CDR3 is TGTGCCAGCAAGGAAACAGGGTATATTAGCAATCAGCCCCAGCATTTT.

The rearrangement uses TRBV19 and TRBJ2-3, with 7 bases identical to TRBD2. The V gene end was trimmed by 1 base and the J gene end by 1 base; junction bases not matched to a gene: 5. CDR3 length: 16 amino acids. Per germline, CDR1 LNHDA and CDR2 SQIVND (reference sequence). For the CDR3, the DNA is TGTGCCAGTAGTATAGGGTGGCTAGCGGGCACAGATACGCAGTATTTT. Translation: CASSIGWLAGTDTQYF.

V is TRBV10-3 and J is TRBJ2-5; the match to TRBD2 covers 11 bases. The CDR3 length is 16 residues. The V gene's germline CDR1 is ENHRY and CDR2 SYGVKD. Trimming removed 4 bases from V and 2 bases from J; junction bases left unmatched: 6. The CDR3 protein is CAISGGIAGGQETQYF. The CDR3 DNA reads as TGTGCCATCAGTGGTGGGATAGCGGGAGGGCAAGAGACCCAGTACTTC.

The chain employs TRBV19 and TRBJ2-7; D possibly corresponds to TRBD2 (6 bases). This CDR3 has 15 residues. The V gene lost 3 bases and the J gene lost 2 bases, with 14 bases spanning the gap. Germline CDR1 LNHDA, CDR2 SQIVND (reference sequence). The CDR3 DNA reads TGTGCCAGTAGTATTCTGGCTAGCGTGGCCTACGAGCAGTACTTC. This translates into CASSILASVAYEQYF.

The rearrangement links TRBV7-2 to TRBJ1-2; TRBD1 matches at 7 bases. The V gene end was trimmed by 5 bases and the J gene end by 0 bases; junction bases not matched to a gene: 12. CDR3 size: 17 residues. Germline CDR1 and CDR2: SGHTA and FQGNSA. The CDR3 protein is CASSPQRGTASNYGYTF. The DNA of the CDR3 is TGTGCCAGCAGCCCCCAGCGGGGGACAGCCTCTAACTATGGCTACACCTTC.

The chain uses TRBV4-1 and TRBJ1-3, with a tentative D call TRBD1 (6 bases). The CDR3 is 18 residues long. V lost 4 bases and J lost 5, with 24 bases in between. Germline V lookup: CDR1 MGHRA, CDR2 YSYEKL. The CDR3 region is CASSRVQYRVELRNTIYF. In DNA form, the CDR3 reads TGCGCCAGCAGCCGAGTGCAATACAGGGTTGAGTTACGAAACACCATATATTTT.

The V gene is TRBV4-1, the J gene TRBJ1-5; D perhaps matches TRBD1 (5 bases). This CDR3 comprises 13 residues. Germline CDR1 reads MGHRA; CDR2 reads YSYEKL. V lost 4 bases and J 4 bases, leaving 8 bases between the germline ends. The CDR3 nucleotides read TGCGCCAGCAGCCTCGACAGAAATCAGCCCCAGCATTTT. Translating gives CASSLDRNQPQHF.

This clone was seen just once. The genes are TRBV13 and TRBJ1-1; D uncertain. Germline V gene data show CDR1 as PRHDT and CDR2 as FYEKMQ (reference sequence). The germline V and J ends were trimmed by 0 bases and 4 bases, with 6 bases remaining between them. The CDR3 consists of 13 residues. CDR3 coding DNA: TGTGCCAGCAGCTTAGGCTGGAGCACTGAAGCTTTCTTT. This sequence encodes CASSLGWSTEAFF.

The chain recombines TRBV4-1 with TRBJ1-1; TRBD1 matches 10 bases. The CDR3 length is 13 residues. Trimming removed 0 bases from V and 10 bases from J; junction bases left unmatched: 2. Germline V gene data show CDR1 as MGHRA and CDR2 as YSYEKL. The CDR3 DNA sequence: TGCGCCAGCAGCCAAGAGACAGGGGGCTCAGCTTTCTTT. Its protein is CASSQETGGSAFF.

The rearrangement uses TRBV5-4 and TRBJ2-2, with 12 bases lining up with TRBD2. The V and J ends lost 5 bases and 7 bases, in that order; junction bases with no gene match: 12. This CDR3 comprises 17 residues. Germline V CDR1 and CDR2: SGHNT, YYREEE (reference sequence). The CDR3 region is CASRMGLAGLNGGELFF. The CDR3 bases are TGTGCCAGCAGGATGGGACTAGCGGGCTTAAACGGCGGGGAGCTGTTTTTT.

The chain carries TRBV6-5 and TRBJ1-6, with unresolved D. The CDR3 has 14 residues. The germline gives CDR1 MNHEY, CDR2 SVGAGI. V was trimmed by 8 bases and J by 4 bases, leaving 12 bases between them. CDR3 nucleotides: TGTGCCAGCGACGGTCGGGTTTATAATTCACCCCTCCACTTT. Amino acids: CASDGRVYNSPLHF.

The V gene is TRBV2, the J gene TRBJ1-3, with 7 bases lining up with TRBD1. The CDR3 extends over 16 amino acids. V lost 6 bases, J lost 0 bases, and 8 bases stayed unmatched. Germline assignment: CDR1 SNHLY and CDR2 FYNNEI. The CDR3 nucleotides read TGTGCCAGCAGCGCACCCGGGACAGCCTCTGGAAACACCATATATTTT. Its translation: CASSAPGTASGNTIYF.

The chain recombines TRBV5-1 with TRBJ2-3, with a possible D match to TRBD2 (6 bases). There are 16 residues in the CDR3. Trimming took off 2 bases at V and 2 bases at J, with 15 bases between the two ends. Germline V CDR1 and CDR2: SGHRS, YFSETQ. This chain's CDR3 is CASSFPEGLTTDTQYF. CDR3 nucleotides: TGCGCCAGCAGCTTCCCGGAGGGCCTTACCACAGATACGCAGTATTTT.

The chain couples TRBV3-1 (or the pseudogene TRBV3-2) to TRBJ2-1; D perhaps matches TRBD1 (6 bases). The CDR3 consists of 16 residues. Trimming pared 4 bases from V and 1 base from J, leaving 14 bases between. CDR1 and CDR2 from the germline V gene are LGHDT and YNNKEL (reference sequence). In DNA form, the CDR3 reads TGTGCCAGCAGCCCCGCCGGGACATTGTCCTACAATGAGCAGTTCTTC. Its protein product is CASSPAGTLSYNEQFF.

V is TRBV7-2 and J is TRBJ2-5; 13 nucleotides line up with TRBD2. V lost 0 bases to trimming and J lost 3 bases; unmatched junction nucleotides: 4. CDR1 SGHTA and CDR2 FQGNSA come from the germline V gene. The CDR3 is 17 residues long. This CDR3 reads CASSLAKGLAGEETQYF. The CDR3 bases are TGTGCCAGCAGCTTAGCTAAAGGACTAGCGGGAGAAGAGACCCAGTACTTC.

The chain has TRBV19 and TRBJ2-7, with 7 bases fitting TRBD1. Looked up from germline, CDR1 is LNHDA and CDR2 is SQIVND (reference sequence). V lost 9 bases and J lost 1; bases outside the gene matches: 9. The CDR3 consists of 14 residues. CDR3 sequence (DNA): TGTGCCAGCCGCGACAGGGCCGTGTCCTACGAGCAGTACTTC. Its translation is CASRDRAVSYEQYF. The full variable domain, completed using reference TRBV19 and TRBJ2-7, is DGGITQSPKYLFRKEGQNVTLSCEQNLNHDAMYWYRQDPGQGLRLIYYSQIVNDFQKGDIAEGYSVSREKKESFPLTVTSAQKNPTAFYLCASRDRAVSYEQYFGPGTRLTVT.

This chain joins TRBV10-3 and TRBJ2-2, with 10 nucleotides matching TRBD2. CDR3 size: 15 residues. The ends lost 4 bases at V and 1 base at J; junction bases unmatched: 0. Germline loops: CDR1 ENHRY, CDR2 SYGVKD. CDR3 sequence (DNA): TGTGCCATCAGTGGGACTAGCGGGAACACCGGGGAGCTGTTTTTT. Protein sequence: CAISGTSGNTGELFF.

Here the CDR3 reads CASSLAASGLTDTQYF. The CDR3 DNA sequence: TGCGCCAGCAGCTTGGCGGCTAGCGGGCTCACAGATACGCAGTATTTT. The gene calls are TRBV5-1 and TRBJ2-3, with TRBD2 identical over 8 bases. V dropped 0 bases and J dropped 2; count of bases not matched to a gene: 5. The germline V gene has CDR1 SGHRS and CDR2 YFSETQ. The CDR3 sequence is 16 residues long.

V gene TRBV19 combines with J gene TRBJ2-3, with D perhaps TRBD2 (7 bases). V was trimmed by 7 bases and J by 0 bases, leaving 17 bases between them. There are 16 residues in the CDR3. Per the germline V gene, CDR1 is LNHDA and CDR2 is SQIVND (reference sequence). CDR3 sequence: CASTPRGRGSTDTQYF. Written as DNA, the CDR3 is TGTGCCAGTACCCCGAGGGGGAGGGGGAGCACAGATACGCAGTATTTT.

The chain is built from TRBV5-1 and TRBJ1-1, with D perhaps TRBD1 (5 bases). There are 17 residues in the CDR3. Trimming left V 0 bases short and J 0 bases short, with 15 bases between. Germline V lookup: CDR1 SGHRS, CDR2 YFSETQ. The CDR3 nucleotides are TGCGCCAGCAGCTTGGCGGTGGGGGGGATACTGAACACTGAAGCTTTCTTT. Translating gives CASSLAVGGILNTEAFF.

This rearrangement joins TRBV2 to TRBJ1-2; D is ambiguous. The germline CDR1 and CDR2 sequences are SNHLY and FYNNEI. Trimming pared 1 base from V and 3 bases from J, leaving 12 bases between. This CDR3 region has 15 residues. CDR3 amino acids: CASSEDRPSYYGYTF. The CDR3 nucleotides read TGTGCCAGCAGTGAAGACAGACCCTCTTACTATGGCTACACCTTC.

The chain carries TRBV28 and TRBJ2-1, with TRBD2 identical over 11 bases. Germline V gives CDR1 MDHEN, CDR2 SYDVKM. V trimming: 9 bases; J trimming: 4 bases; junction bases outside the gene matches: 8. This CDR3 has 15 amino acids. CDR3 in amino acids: CASGSSGGLYNEQFF. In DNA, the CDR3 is TGTGCCAGTGGGTCTAGCGGGGGGCTTTACAATGAGCAGTTCTTC.

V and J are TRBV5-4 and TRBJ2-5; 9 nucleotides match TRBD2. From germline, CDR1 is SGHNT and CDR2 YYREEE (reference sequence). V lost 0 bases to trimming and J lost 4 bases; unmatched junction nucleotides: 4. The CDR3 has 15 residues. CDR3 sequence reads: CASSLAGTSRETQYF. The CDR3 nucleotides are TGTGCCAGCAGCTTGGCTGGGACTAGCCGAGAGACCCAGTACTTC. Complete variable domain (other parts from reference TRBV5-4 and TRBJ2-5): ETGVTQSPTHLIKTRGQQVTLRCSSQSGHNTVSWYQQALGQGPQFIFQYYREEENGRGNFPPRFSGLQFPNYSSELNVNALELDDSALYLCASSLAGTSRETQYFGPGTRLLVL.